Below, 28 T cell receptor beta chains from the same sample are listed, as sequenced in a study of shared clonotypes between healthy human individuals. The data were produced by immunoSEQ multiplex PCR, yet TCRdb's version contains in-frame clones alone and is incomplete. The sample carries roughly 2.2 million clones, about nine tenths recorded once. The sample consisted of naive CD4+ T cells from PBMCs. Regarding subset: CD45RA+ positively selected. The receptors originated from a man between 18 and 35 years old in good health. Some clones in this sample may be carry-over from other donors' samples.

This chain joins TRBV19 and TRBJ1-4, with TRBD1 matching 8 bases. CDR3 size: 15 residues. Germline lookup yields CDR1 LNHDA and CDR2 SQIVND (reference sequence). Germline trimming cut 1 base from V and 8 bases from J; bases unmatched to any gene: 6. The CDR3 loop is CASSIGRGQDEKLFF. The CDR3 bases are TGTGCCAGTAGTATAGGCCGGGGACAGGACGAAAAACTGTTTTTT.

The chain's CDR3 is CASSQDRGSNEKLFF. The CDR3 bases are TGTGCCAGCAGTCAAGACAGGGGATCTAATGAAAAACTGTTTTTT. The J gene is TRBJ1-4, the V gene TRBV7-9; the match to TRBD1 covers 8 bases. Germline trimming cut 6 bases from V and 3 bases from J; bases unmatched to any gene: 6. Germline V gives CDR1 SEHNR, CDR2 FQNEAQ (reference sequence). CDR3 length: 15 amino acids.

In nucleotides, the CDR3 is TGTGCCGGACGACTAGCGGGAGCCGGCGGGGAGCTGTTTTTT. Translation gives CAGRLAGAGGELFF. The chain employs TRBV6-5 and TRBJ2-2; the match to TRBD2 covers 12 bases. The germline V gene has CDR1 MNHEY and CDR2 SVGAGI. This CDR3 region has 14 residues. The junction had 8 bases not matched to a gene; V was cut back by 11 bases and J by 7 bases.

This clone was seen a single time. The chain links TRBV28 to TRBJ2-1; 9 positions match TRBD2. The V gene's germline CDR1 is MDHEN and CDR2 SYDVKM. The V segment lost 4 bases and the J segment 5 bases; nucleotides outside the gene matches: 3. CDR3 length equals 14 residues. The CDR3 here is CASSSSGINNEQFF. The DNA of the CDR3 is TGTGCCAGCAGTTCTAGCGGGATAAACAATGAGCAGTTCTTC. Filled out from reference TRBV28 and TRBJ2-1, the complete variable domain reads DVKVTQSSRYLVKRTGEKVFLECVQDMDHENMFWYRQDPGLGLRLIYFSYDVKMKEKGDIPEGYSVSREKKERFSLILESASTNQTSMYLCASSSSGINNEQFFGPGTRLTVL.

V and J are TRBV29-1 and TRBJ2-7, with 7 bases matching TRBD1. Germline V gene sequence: CDR1 SQVTM, CDR2 ANQGSEA. V lost 6 bases, J lost 3 bases, and 5 bases stayed unmatched. The CDR3 length is 12 residues. The CDR3 protein is CSVTGNLYEQYF. The DNA of the CDR3 is TGCAGCGTGACAGGGAACCTCTACGAGCAGTACTTC.

This chain joins TRBV2 and TRBJ2-3; 10 nucleotides align to TRBD2. CDR1 and CDR2 from the germline V gene are SNHLY and FYNNEI. V was pared by 0 bases and J by 5 bases, with 8 bases of the junction left unmatched. The CDR3 is made up of 17 amino acids. CDR3 in amino acids: CASSEALQREGGDTQYF. CDR3 nucleotides: TGTGCCAGCAGTGAAGCGCTTCAGCGGGAGGGGGGAGATACGCAGTATTTT.

A word on this clone: Additional DNA sequences in this sample encode the identical CDR3. The chain employs TRBV6-6 and TRBJ2-7; 11 positions agree with TRBD1. Looked up from germline, CDR1 is MNHNY and CDR2 is SVGAGI (reference sequence). V trimming: 0 bases; J trimming: 3 bases; junction bases outside the gene matches: 1. The CDR3 consists of 15 residues. CDR3 region: CASSYSGTGGYEQYF. The CDR3 region has the DNA TGTGCCAGCAGTTACTCTGGGACAGGGGGCTACGAGCAGTACTTC.

The V call is TRBV30, the J call TRBJ1-2; 9 positions agree with TRBD1. The germline V gene has CDR1 GTSNPN and CDR2 SVGIG (reference sequence). V lost 5 bases to trimming and J lost 6 bases; unmatched junction nucleotides: 7. This CDR3 region has 13 residues. Here the CDR3 DNA reads TGTGCCTGGGTCACCGACAGGGGGAATGGCTACACCTTC. It translates to CAWVTDRGNGYTF.

A single count supports this clone. CDR3 sequence (DNA): TGTGCCAGCAGTGAGTGGACAGGGGTCGGGGAGACCCAGTACTTC. As protein: CASSEWTGVGETQYF. The chain employs TRBV25-1 and TRBJ2-5; the match to TRBD1 covers 9 bases. Germline CDR1 is MGHDK and CDR2 is SYGVNS. The CDR3 runs 15 residues. Trimming took 3 bases from V and 5 from J; bases not matched to a gene: 7.

The chain combines TRBV5-6 with TRBJ1-2, with a tentative D call TRBD1 (5 bases). V was cut by 1 base and J by 4 bases, with 8 bases left in between. CDR1 and CDR2 (germline): SGHDT, YYEEEE. The CDR3 runs 13 residues. The chain's CDR3 is CASSLTRAYGYTF. The CDR3 nucleotides are TGTGCCAGCAGCTTGACCAGGGCCTATGGCTACACCTTC.

The rearrangement links TRBV29-1 to TRBJ2-5; 13 nucleotides match TRBD2. The CDR3 length is 14 residues. After removal of 4 bases from V and 11 bases from J, the junction contained 10 bases not matched to a gene. Looked up from germline, CDR1 is SQVTM and CDR2 is ANQGSEA. The CDR3 here is CSVAGLAGAKEQYF. CDR3 sequence (DNA): TGCAGCGTTGCCGGACTAGCGGGAGCTAAAGAGCAGTACTTC.

The chain couples TRBV28 to TRBJ2-7; 9 bases match TRBD1. The CDR3 length is 16 residues. The junction had 9 bases not matched to a gene; V was cut back by 5 bases and J by 1 base. Germline V gene sequence: CDR1 MDHEN, CDR2 SYDVKM. The CDR3 spells CASSPIPGTGSYEQYF. DNA for the CDR3: TGTGCCAGCAGTCCCATCCCCGGGACAGGGTCCTACGAGCAGTACTTC.

V and J are TRBV9 and TRBJ2-3, with D perhaps matching TRBD2 (6 bases). V was clipped by 10 bases and J by 4 bases, with 16 bases between them. Germline V gives CDR1 SGDLS, CDR2 YYNGEE. This CDR3 region has 13 residues. The CDR3 DNA follows: TGTGCCGCCGGGCGGGGTCTGTCAGATACGCAGTATTTT. Amino acid sequence: CAAGRGLSDTQYF.

The V gene is TRBV9, the J gene TRBJ1-3, with D possibly TRBD1 on 6 matching bases. V was clipped by 7 bases and J by 2 bases, with 13 bases between them. Germline assignment: CDR1 SGDLS and CDR2 YYNGEE. This CDR3 has 14 amino acids. In DNA form, the CDR3 reads TGTGCCAGCGGGGGGGACAACGCTGGAAACACCATATATTTT. This sequence encodes CASGGDNAGNTIYF.

The chain uses TRBV5-1 and TRBJ1-1; TRBD1 might be the D (6 bases). The CDR3 length is 15 residues. The germline V gene has CDR1 SGHRS and CDR2 YFSETQ. V gave up 2 bases and J gave up 5 bases, with 16 bases separating them. Here the CDR3 reads CASSLAGAVGTEAFF. The CDR3 bases are TGCGCCAGCAGCTTAGCAGGGGCCGTAGGGACTGAAGCTTTCTTT.

The rearrangement links TRBV2 to TRBJ1-1, with TRBD1 identical over 7 bases. This CDR3 comprises 13 residues. Per germline, CDR1 SNHLY and CDR2 FYNNEI. V lost 11 bases to trimming and J lost 0 bases; unmatched junction nucleotides: 6. The CDR3 region has the DNA TGTGCCGGAACAGGGGATATGAACACTGAAGCTTTCTTT. Translating it yields CAGTGDMNTEAFF.

The chain recombines TRBV7-9 with TRBJ2-5; no definite D call. The germline V gene has CDR1 SEHNR and CDR2 FQNEAQ (reference sequence). The CDR3 consists of 14 residues. The V end lost 1 base, the J end lost 3 bases, and 9 bases lay between the germline ends. The CDR3 loop is CASSLVPSEETQYF. The CDR3 region has the DNA TGTGCCAGCAGCTTAGTTCCTAGTGAAGAGACCCAGTACTTC.

V and J are TRBV6-1 and TRBJ1-5, with D hard to call. The length of the CDR3 is 14 residues. The germline gives CDR1 MNHNS, CDR2 SASEGT. The germline V and J ends were trimmed by 5 bases and 5 bases, with 13 bases remaining between them. The CDR3 region has the DNA TGTGCCAGCAGTCCTTGGGCGGAGGATCAGCCCCAGCATTTT. Translation: CASSPWAEDQPQHF.

The chain joins TRBV5-1 to TRBJ1-3, with D hard to call. This CDR3 is 14 amino acids long. Germline V gene lookup returns CDR1 SGHRS and CDR2 YFSETQ. With 1 base removed from V and 0 bases from J, the gap between germline ends came to 5 bases. The CDR3 spells CASSLTFSGNTIYF. The CDR3 nucleotides are TGCGCCAGCAGCTTGACTTTCTCTGGAAACACCATATATTTT.

This clone was detected a few times. The chain joins TRBV9 to TRBJ1-1, with D possibly TRBD1 on 6 matching bases. CDR3 size: 14 residues. Germline CDR1 SGDLS, CDR2 YYNGEE. Trimming removed 3 bases at V and 5 bases at J, with 14 bases between. In DNA form, the CDR3 reads TGTGCCAGCAGCGGAAAAACAGGGTTAACTGAAGCTTTCTTT. Translating gives CASSGKTGLTEAFF.

The rearrangement uses TRBV5-1 and TRBJ2-5, with TRBD1 identical over 8 bases. This CDR3 is built from 16 residues. Germline V gene sequence: CDR1 SGHRS, CDR2 YFSETQ. V shed 4 bases, J shed 0 bases, and the junction held 8 bases outside the gene matches. Here the CDR3 DNA reads TGCGCCAGCAGCCCCCCCGGGACAGGTTACCAAGAGACCCAGTACTTC. This encodes CASSPPGTGYQETQYF.

As to this clone: The sample has other DNA sequences that encode this CDR3 too. The CDR3 bases are TGTGCCTGGAGTGTACGCAGGGATTCCTACGAGCAGTACTTC. It specifies CAWSVRRDSYEQYF. The chain combines TRBV30 with TRBJ2-7; D is perhaps TRBD1 (5 bases). The V and J ends lost 0 bases and 1 base respectively, with 10 bases between them. Germline V gene lookup returns CDR1 GTSNPN and CDR2 SVGIG (reference sequence). This CDR3 contains 14 residues.

This chain joins TRBV5-6 and TRBJ1-5; 8 nucleotides agree with TRBD1. J was trimmed by 4 bases and V by 4 bases; bases with no gene match: 7. This CDR3 is built from 15 residues. Germline V gene lookup returns CDR1 SGHDT and CDR2 YYEEEE. The DNA for the CDR3 is TGTGCCAGCAGCCGCGGACAGGGTCCTAATCAGCCCCAGCATTTT. Translation: CASSRGQGPNQPQHF.

This clone was observed a single time. The V call is TRBV7-9, the J call TRBJ2-3; 7 positions agree with TRBD2. Germline assignment: CDR1 SEHNR and CDR2 FQNEAQ (reference sequence). This CDR3 is built from 15 residues. With V trimmed by 1 base and J by 2 bases, 3 bases remained unmatched. The CDR3 sequence is CASSLGAGTTDTQYF. DNA for the CDR3: TGTGCCAGCAGCTTAGGAGCGGGGACCACAGATACGCAGTATTTT.

This chain uses TRBV7-2 with TRBJ1-2; D is ambiguous. V was pared by 1 base and J by 2 bases, with 5 bases between. CDR1 and CDR2 (germline): SGHTA, FQGNSA. This CDR3 spans 13 amino acids. The CDR3 spells CASSLEQNYGYTF. The CDR3 region has the DNA TGTGCCAGCAGCTTAGAACAGAACTATGGCTACACCTTC.

The V gene is TRBV18, the J gene TRBJ1-4; 9 bases line up with TRBD1. V lost 0 bases and J lost 2; bases outside the gene matches: 4. The CDR3 consists of 17 residues. The germline V gene has CDR1 KGHSH and CDR2 LQKENI. The CDR3 region has the DNA TGTGCCAGCTCACCACCGACAGGGGGAAGGACTAATGAAAAACTGTTTTTT. Protein: CASSPPTGGRTNEKLFF.

The chain carries TRBV4-1 and TRBJ1-2; no reliable D call. Trimming shortened V by 1 base and J by 6 bases, and 9 bases separated the two germline ends. Germline CDR1 is MGHRA and CDR2 is YSYEKL. The CDR3 sequence is 13 residues long. CDR3 bases: TGCGCCAGCAGCCAAGGGGTTCAGAATGGCTACACCTTC. This encodes CASSQGVQNGYTF.

The genes are TRBV5-1 and TRBJ1-2; D is possibly TRBD1 (5 bases). Germline CDR1 reads SGHRS; CDR2 reads YFSETQ. This CDR3 spans 13 amino acids. V was trimmed by 4 bases and J by 5 bases, leaving 12 bases between them. CDR3 loop: CASSRDGEYGYTF. CDR3 nucleotides: TGCGCCAGCAGCAGGGACGGGGAATATGGCTACACCTTC.